This TCR beta chain appears in the sequencing data of a study of blood T cell repertoires in COVID-19. This clone was detected once. Germline CDR1 and CDR2: SGHTA and FQGNSA. The CDR3 is made up of 16 amino acids. The trim removed 3 bases at V and 4 bases at J, leaving 6 bases unmatched. Under the authors' procedure: Reference gene primer amplification gave nucleated cell count estimates. Assay used: immunoSEQ multiplex PCR; TCRdb lists only in-frame clones, some missing. That table gives V, J and clone size, and the DNA gave D and trimming. The data contain 150,000 to 170,000 clones, roughly 88% of them singletons.

The sequence derives from a man between 60 and 70 years old with COVID-19, enrolled during active disease. This chain joins TRBV7-2 and TRBJ2-3, with 11 bases fitting TRBD2. Sample: peripheral blood. The CDR3 coding sequence is TGTGCCAGCAGCTTCGTTAGCGGGGGGGGCGCAGATACGCAGTATTTT. It yields the protein CASSFVSGGGADTQYF.